The next 7 T cell receptor beta chains were all read from a single sample in a study of blood T cell repertoires in COVID-19 (TCRdb year 2020). The library was prepared using the immunoSEQ multiplex PCR assay. What TCRdb holds here is the immuneACCESS table cut down to in-frame rearrangements. Part of the clones is not present; checked against another copy, under half of the missing clones reflect an unresolved V gene, and the others are unexplained. This sample holds 95,000 to 150,000 clones; over 75% were observed only once. The ten largest account for 4% to 5% of the sample. The sample comprised peripheral blood. These receptors all come from a woman in her seventies with acute or convalescent COVID-19.

This clone is a singleton in its sample. This rearrangement joins TRBV6-5 to TRBJ1-1; D unresolved. The germline gives CDR1 MNHEY, CDR2 SVGAGI. The CDR3 loop spans 13 amino acids. The V end lost 8 bases, the J end lost 0 bases, and 10 bases lay between the germline ends. The CDR3 loop is CASVGLLNTEAFF. CDR3 nucleotides: TGTGCCAGCGTCGGACTCCTGAACACTGAAGCTTTCTTT.

This chain connects TRBV30 to TRBJ1-6, with D perhaps matching TRBD1 (5 bases). CDR3 length: 17 residues. Germline V gene sequence: CDR1 GTSNPN, CDR2 SVGIG (reference sequence). The V end lost 2 bases, the J end lost 4 bases, and 18 bases lay between the germline ends. CDR3 region: CAWSPPGGGMYNSPLHF. CDR3 sequence (DNA): TGTGCCTGGAGTCCCCCGGGGGGGGGTATGTATAATTCACCCCTCCACTTT.

The chain links TRBV4-1 to TRBJ1-4; D call uncertain. V lost 1 base and J lost 0, with 9 bases in between. CDR1 MGHRA and CDR2 YSYEKL come from the germline V gene. This CDR3 contains 16 residues. CDR3 coding DNA: TGCGCCAGCAGCCAAGGACATGGTGCAACTAATGAAAAACTGTTTTTT. This gives the protein CASSQGHGATNEKLFF.

The chain has TRBV2 and TRBJ1-4, with D possibly being TRBD1 (5 bases). CDR1 is SNHLY and CDR2 is FYNNEI in the germline V gene. The CDR3 totals 13 residues. Between the trimmed V and J ends, which lost 5 bases and 5 bases, there was a span of 9 bases. The DNA of the CDR3 is TGTGCCAGCAGTACGGACAAAAATGAAAAACTGTTTTTT. It specifies CASSTDKNEKLFF.

The V and J genes are TRBV19 and TRBJ2-3; 8 bases align to TRBD1. This CDR3 region has 17 residues. V shed 4 bases and J 1 base; nucleotides not matched to a gene: 10. The germline gives CDR1 LNHDA, CDR2 SQIVND (reference sequence). This chain's CDR3 is CASSTPRQGFRTDTQYF. In nucleotides, the CDR3 is TGTGCCAGTAGTACTCCACGACAGGGGTTTCGCACAGATACGCAGTATTTT.

A few counts support this clone. This chain connects TRBV7-2 to TRBJ2-7; TRBD2 aligns across 8 bases. CDR1 and CDR2 (germline): SGHTA, FQGNSA. Trimming removed 2 bases from V and 4 bases from J; junction bases left unmatched: 1. This CDR3 is built from 13 residues. CDR3 protein: CASSLLAGYEQYV. CDR3 coding DNA: TGTGCCAGCAGCTTACTAGCGGGTTACGAGCAGTACGTC.

V gene TRBV2 combines with J gene TRBJ1-2, with D possibly matching TRBD1 (5 bases). V lost 6 bases and J 0 bases, leaving 17 bases between the germline ends. There are 16 residues in the CDR3. Germline loops: CDR1 SNHLY, CDR2 FYNNEI. The CDR3 protein is CASRRGQLNSNYGYTF. The CDR3 DNA sequence: TGTGCCAGCAGACGAGGACAATTAAACTCTAACTATGGCTACACCTTC.